This is a list of T cell receptor beta chains from one sample in a study of persistence of HIV-infected CD4 T cells. Antigens for these TCRs are unknown. Only in-frame clones appear in the TCRdb table, and some are missing; sequencing was by immunoSEQ multiplex PCR. Among around 48,000 clones listed, more than 60% were seen once. The sample in question was CD4+ T cells sorted from PBMCs after approximately 20-hour stimulation, obtained from a patient who received antiretroviral therapy. All receptors derive from an adult man with HIV who was CMV-seropositive. Each CDR3 is given without its conserved first and last residue. Each record gives: V gene, D gene, J gene, CDR3 protein. D genes are given only for firm matches.

V: TRBV2
D: .
J: TRBJ1-1
CDR3: ASSSGNTEAF

V: TRBV5-6
D: .
J: TRBJ1-1
CDR3: ASSSTVNTEAF

V: TRBV5-1
D: .
J: TRBJ1-3
CDR3: ASSPDSHSGNTIY

V: TRBV29-1
D: .
J: TRBJ2-5
CDR3: SVGRGQETQY

V: TRBV29-1
D: .
J: TRBJ2-7
CDR3: SVRDKSYEQY

V: TRBV6-4
D: .
J: TRBJ2-2
CDR3: ASRPTGITGELF

V: TRBV12-3/TRBV12-4
D: .
J: TRBJ1-1
CDR3: ASSYGPNTEAF

V: TRBV20-1
D: .
J: TRBJ1-5
CDR3: SASYNSNQPQH

V: TRBV25-1
D: .
J: TRBJ1-5
CDR3: ASSASDRILNQPQH

V: TRBV6-5
D: .
J: TRBJ1-3
CDR3: ASNYQILGPANTIY

V: TRBV7-2
D: .
J: TRBJ1-2
CDR3: ASSTGLGYYGYT

V: TRBV19
D: .
J: TRBJ1-4
CDR3: ASSMTQGIWGVEKLF

V: TRBV5-1
D: TRBD1
J: TRBJ1-4
CDR3: ASSPWGTENPATNEKLF

V: TRBV10-3
D: TRBD2
J: TRBJ2-7
CDR3: AIRNRAGVDEQY

V: TRBV12-5
D: .
J: TRBJ1-1
CDR3: ASGLAAPRLLSAMNTEAF

V: TRBV19
D: .
J: TRBJ1-5
CDR3: ASSWGVPGNQPQH

V: TRBV18
D: .
J: TRBJ1-6
CDR3: ASSPQKGLANSPLH

V: TRBV2
D: .
J: TRBJ1-2
CDR3: ASQEVVYGYT

V: TRBV19
D: .
J: TRBJ1-1
CDR3: ASSPSVQGNTEAF

V: TRBV7-6
D: TRBD2
J: TRBJ2-3
CDR3: ASRRTSGGDADTQY

V: TRBV7-9
D: .
J: TRBJ1-4
CDR3: ASSQGQGQNEKLF

V: TRBV7-6
D: TRBD1
J: TRBJ2-7
CDR3: ASSPLRTGAHEQY

V: TRBV7-2
D: TRBD2
J: TRBJ2-2
CDR3: ASSPPGLAGGNTGELF

V: TRBV7-2
D: .
J: TRBJ2-1
CDR3: ASSLELGRFGEQF

V: TRBV7-2
D: TRBD1
J: TRBJ2-5
CDR3: ASSLGGTGSKTQY

V: TRBV30
D: TRBD2
J: TRBJ2-3
CDR3: AWSLGGGDTDTQY

V: TRBV6-2/TRBV6-3
D: .
J: TRBJ1-2
CDR3: ASSSTMGDLYGYT

V: TRBV10-3
D: TRBD1
J: TRBJ2-5
CDR3: AISQGQGGKETQY

V: TRBV7-8
D: TRBD2
J: TRBJ2-1
CDR3: ASSLAVGSGTNEQF

V: TRBV2
D: .
J: TRBJ1-1
CDR3: ASSAIVGHTEAF

V: TRBV19
D: TRBD2
J: TRBJ2-1
CDR3: ASSISQLAGRPYNEQF

V: TRBV12-3/TRBV12-4
D: .
J: TRBJ1-2
CDR3: ASSLDYGYT

V: TRBV7-2
D: .
J: TRBJ1-5
CDR3: ASSLWNEVGQPQH

V: TRBV6-2/TRBV6-3
D: .
J: TRBJ1-5
CDR3: ASSSQFRSRVNQPQH

V: TRBV29-1
D: TRBD2
J: TRBJ2-7
CDR3: SVGGSYEQY

V: TRBV7-9
D: TRBD1
J: TRBJ1-3
CDR3: ASSFRQGAGNTIY

V: TRBV19
D: .
J: TRBJ1-5
CDR3: ASSMNGAGNQPQH

V: TRBV18
D: .
J: TRBJ2-2
CDR3: ASSRNGELF

V: TRBV10-2
D: .
J: TRBJ2-1
CDR3: ASLERGTYNEQF

V: TRBV6-5
D: .
J: TRBJ1-1
CDR3: ASSPFYGVNTEAF

V: TRBV5-6
D: .
J: TRBJ2-1
CDR3: ASSLPYNEQF

V: TRBV7-2
D: TRBD1
J: TRBJ2-7
CDR3: ASSATGVVGEQY

V: TRBV29-1
D: .
J: TRBJ1-3
CDR3: SVSDRRGGNTIY

V: TRBV6-5
D: .
J: TRBJ1-2
CDR3: ASAEQGGNYGYT

V: TRBV15
D: .
J: TRBJ1-1
CDR3: ATSRGGENTEAF

V: TRBV5-4
D: .
J: TRBJ2-1
CDR3: ASSLKGRWEQF

V: TRBV24-1
D: TRBD2
J: TRBJ2-3
CDR3: ATSDRTSADTQY

V: TRBV7-9
D: .
J: TRBJ2-6
CDR3: ASSLDGLSGANVLT

V: TRBV11-1
D: .
J: TRBJ2-1
CDR3: ASSFDGYEQF

V: TRBV5-1
D: TRBD1
J: TRBJ1-4
CDR3: ASSLTGVGEKLF

V: TRBV21-1
D: .
J: TRBJ2-7
CDR3: ASSKAIGSGSSYEQY

V: TRBV2
D: .
J: TRBJ1-1
CDR3: ASSVNPEAF

V: TRBV6-2/TRBV6-3
D: TRBD1
J: TRBJ1-1
CDR3: ASSGLGSGTGSWFEAF

V: TRBV18
D: .
J: TRBJ2-5
CDR3: ASSPWDGLQETQY

V: TRBV6-5
D: .
J: TRBJ2-1
CDR3: ASTRGNEQF

V: TRBV5-1
D: .
J: TRBJ1-1
CDR3: ASSRGEGQRSTEAF